The following is a TCR beta chain sequence with its context. The CDR3 consists of 14 residues. CDR1 is SNHLY and CDR2 is FYNNEI in the germline V gene. The V and J ends lost 5 bases and 1 base respectively, with 11 bases between them. The data originate from a study of blood T cell repertoires in COVID-19. Assay: immunoSEQ multiplex PCR; the TCRdb copy retains only in-frame clones and omits some. In the table there are about 70,000 clones, about nine tenths of which are singletons. Sequencing was done on a sample of peripheral blood. V is TRBV2 and J is TRBJ1-1; weak D call: TRBD1 (5 bases). This sequence was found in a woman aged 18-29 years with acute or convalescent COVID-19. The CDR3 DNA follows: TGTGCCAGCAGTCCCACAGGCTGGAACACTGAAGCTTTCTTT. Protein: CASSPTGWNTEAFF.